The rows below give T cell receptor beta chains drawn from one sample of a study of blood T cell repertoires in COVID-19. Sequenced by immunoSEQ multiplex PCR; TCRdb stores in-frame clones only, minus some. Of 100,000 to 150,000 clones listed, less than 85% are singletons. The sequencing sample was made of peripheral blood. The receptor set was obtained from a woman aged 60-70 years with acute or convalescent COVID-19. Each CDR3 is given with its conserved first and last residue. A D gene is named only where the DNA matches it firmly. The size field is filled for only some rows; it gives once, few, many or a size class.

d_call	v_call	cdr3_length	clone_size	j_call	cdr3_nt	cdr3_aa
-	TRBV6-2/TRBV6-3	12	-	TRBJ1-2	TGTGCCAGCAGCTCCAACACATATGGCTACACCTTC	CASSSNTYGYTF
-	TRBV10-1	15	-	TRBJ1-1	TGCGCCAGCAGCCCTCAGAGGAGGCTGAACACTGAAGCTTTCTTT	CASSPQRRLNTEAFF
TRBD2	TRBV5-1	17	-	TRBJ2-3	TGCGCCAGCAGCGCTAGGGTGACGGGGGGGCGCACAGATACGCAGTATTTT	CASSARVTGGRTDTQYF
TRBD2	TRBV7-3	13	-	TRBJ2-1	TGTGCCAGCAGCCCCGGGACTAGTCGGGAGCAGTTCTTC	CASSPGTSREQFF
-	TRBV10-2	14	-	TRBJ1-5	TGCGCCAGCAGTGATAGACAGGCTAATCAGCCCCAGCATTTT	CASSDRQANQPQHF
-	TRBV18	15	-	TRBJ1-5	TGTGCCAGCTCACCACCGGGACTGCAAAATCAGCCCCAGCATTTT	CASSPPGLQNQPQHF
TRBD2	TRBV11-2	12	-	TRBJ2-3	TGTGCCAGCAGCCCGGGAGGGGGGAGAGGGTATTTT	CASSPGGGRGYF
TRBD2	TRBV7-2	14	-	TRBJ2-3	TGTGCCAGCAGCTCCGGACTAGCGACCGGAATAACGTATTTT	CASSSGLATGITYF
TRBD1	TRBV19	15	-	TRBJ1-3	TGTGCCAGTAGTAAAGTACAGGGGACTGGAAACACCATATATTTT	CASSKVQGTGNTIYF
TRBD1	TRBV2	15	-	TRBJ2-3	TGTGCCAGCAGGACCGGGGGGACAGGGTCAGATACGCAGTATTTT	CASRTGGTGSDTQYF
-	TRBV19	14	-	TRBJ2-1	TGTGCCAGTAGTTCGGGATCCCCTTACAATGAGCAGTTCTTC	CASSSGSPYNEQFF
-	TRBV6-5	12	-	TRBJ1-4	TGTGCCAGCAGCCCCGAGGGTGAAAAACTGTTTTTT	CASSPEGEKLFF
-	TRBV7-9	16	-	TRBJ1-2	TGTGCCAGCAGCTCCCCCCCGGGGGGGGCAGCGACTGGCTACACCTTC	CASSSPPGGAATGYTF
TRBD1	TRBV19	14	-	TRBJ2-7	TGTGCCAGTAGTATCACGGGACAGGGGTACGAGCAGTACTTC	CASSITGQGYEQYF
-	TRBV7-9	15	-	TRBJ1-1	TGTGCCAGCAGCTCTGAGGCGTCTTTCAACACTGAAGCTTTCTTT	CASSSEASFNTEAFF
TRBD1	TRBV14	17	-	TRBJ1-2	TGTGCCAGCAGCCAGGGAAGGGACAGGGCCAAAGACTATGGCTACACCTTC	CASSQGRDRAKDYGYTF
-	TRBV5-4	12	-	TRBJ2-7	TGTGCCAGCAGCTACAATACCTACGAGCAGTACTTC	CASSYNTYEQYF
-	TRBV28	15	few	TRBJ2-5	TGTGCCAGCAGTTTACCCGTAGGCGGCCAAGAGACCCAGTACTTC	CASSLPVGGQETQYF
-	TRBV29-1	15	-	TRBJ1-2	TGCAGCGTTGAAGAACAGAAGGGAGTTATCTATGGCTACACCTTC	CSVEEQKGVIYGYTF
-	TRBV5-1	14	once	TRBJ1-4	TGCGCCAGCAGGCCTGGGGGAGGCGATGAAAAACTGTTTTTT	CASRPGGGDEKLFF
-	TRBV6-1	13	once	TRBJ1-2	TGTGCCAGCAGTGAAGGCGGGCGTACTGGCTACACCTTC	CASSEGGRTGYTF
-	TRBV5-6	13	-	TRBJ1-1	TGTGCCAGCACCAGGACAGAGTGGCCTGAAGCTTTCTTT	CASTRTEWPEAFF
-	TRBV18	16	-	TRBJ2-7	TGTGCCAGCTCACCAAGGTGGCAGGCTACCCTGGATGAGCAGTACTTC	CASSPRWQATLDEQYF
TRBD2	TRBV10-3	12	once	TRBJ2-1	TGTGCCATCGGAGTAGCGGGGGATGAGCAGTTCTTC	CAIGVAGDEQFF
-	TRBV3-1/TRBV3-2	14	-	TRBJ1-4	TGTGCCAGCAGCCCGACCCGGACAGTTGAAAAACTGTTTTTT	CASSPTRTVEKLFF
-	TRBV14	11	-	TRBJ1-2	TGTGCCAGCAGCCAACTCCGGGACACTTACTTC	CASSQLRDTYF
-	TRBV6-5	15	-	TRBJ1-4	TGTGCCAGCAGTTACTCCCCCGGGAGGGGTGAAAAACTGTTTTTT	CASSYSPGRGEKLFF
-	TRBV2	14	-	TRBJ1-1	TGTGCCAGCAGTTTCGGGACACTGAACACTGAAGCTTTCTTT	CASSFGTLNTEAFF
TRBD1	TRBV27	14	-	TRBJ2-7	TGTGCCAGCACGCAGACAGGGTCTACCAACGAGCAGTACTTC	CASTQTGSTNEQYF
TRBD1	TRBV19	12	-	TRBJ1-2	TGTGCCAGTATTGGGACAGGGGAAGGCTACACCTTC	CASIGTGEGYTF
-	TRBV12-3/TRBV12-4	12	-	TRBJ1-5	TGTGCCAGCAGTCTCCCCCCGGGGTCCCAGCATTTT	CASSLPPGSQHF
TRBD2	TRBV4-1	16	-	TRBJ2-3	TGCGCCAGCAGCCAAGAAATGCGGGGGGCCTCAGATACGCAGTATTTT	CASSQEMRGASDTQYF
TRBD1	TRBV19	16	-	TRBJ1-1	TGTGCCAGTACAGGCAGGGGGCGACTTAAAAACACTGAAGCTTTCTTT	CASTGRGRLKNTEAFF
-	TRBV12-3/TRBV12-4	13	-	TRBJ1-2	TGTGCCAGCAGTTTAACGTGGCGGGCTGGCTACACCTTC	CASSLTWRAGYTF
TRBD1	TRBV6-1	14	-	TRBJ1-2	TGTGCCAGCAGTCGGGGACAGGGGATATATGGCTACACCTTC	CASSRGQGIYGYTF
-	TRBV30	11	-	TRBJ1-1	TGTGCCTGTGAGGTGAACACTGAAGCTTTCTTT	CACEVNTEAFF
TRBD1	TRBV12-3/TRBV12-4	13	-	TRBJ1-5	TGTGCCAGCAGTTTCAGGGGGTGGCAGCCCCAGCATTTT	CASSFRGWQPQHF
-	TRBV6-5	15	-	TRBJ1-5	TGTGCCAGCAGCCGGGGAGGAAATAGCAATCAGCCCCAGCATTTT	CASSRGGNSNQPQHF
TRBD1	TRBV2	15	-	TRBJ1-1	TGTGCCAGCTCCGTCTCAGGAGGGGGCTATGTTGAAGCTTTCTTT	CASSVSGGGYVEAFF
-	TRBV7-9	16	-	TRBJ1-3	TGTGCCAGCACCCCTTCCACAGGCGGCGGAGGAAACACCATATATTTT	CASTPSTGGGGNTIYF
TRBD1	TRBV6-2/TRBV6-3	17	-	TRBJ2-6	TGTGCCAGCAGTCCGGGACAGGGTATCTCTGGGGCCAACGTCCTGACTTTC	CASSPGQGISGANVLTF
-	TRBV7-9	15	-	TRBJ2-2	TGTGCCAGCAGCGCCGGGACATTCAACACCGGGGAGCTGTTTTTT	CASSAGTFNTGELFF
TRBD1	TRBV3-1/TRBV3-2	14	-	TRBJ1-5	TGTGCCAGCAGCCTGGGACAGGTCAATCAGCCCCAGCATTTT	CASSLGQVNQPQHF
-	TRBV5-5	14	-	TRBJ1-6	TGTGCCAGCAGCTTGTTGCAGGGTAATTCACCCCTCCACTTT	CASSLLQGNSPLHF
TRBD1	TRBV7-9	15	once	TRBJ1-1	TGTGCCAGCAGAACACAGGGGGCTGGGAGCACTGAAGCTTTCTTT	CASRTQGAGSTEAFF
TRBD1	TRBV6-5	14	-	TRBJ1-2	TGTGCCACTGAGCAGGGGGGCCGCGGGTATGGCTACACCTTC	CATEQGGRGYGYTF